This T cell receptor beta chain is from a study of OX40 agonist ivuxolimab in advanced cancers. Looking at the study overall: Recorded diagnoses for dose-escalation patients were hepatocellular carcinoma, melanoma, renal cell or head and neck cancer.

Of note for this clone: One end of the junction does not line up with germline, which may come from a read error.

TCRdb keeps only in-frame clones here, not all; method: immunoSEQ multiplex PCR. The sample records 45,000 to 60,000 clones, 70% to 90% being singletons. Germline V gene data show CDR1 as SEHNR and CDR2 as FQNEAQ (reference sequence). The CDR3 is made up of 12 amino acids. The TCR was taken from an adult with an advanced solid tumor such as melanoma, head and neck, liver or kidney cancer. Sequenced here: CD4+ or CD8+ T cells sorted from blood, sampled in a trial of the OX40 agonist ivuxolimab. The chain joins TRBV7-9 to TRBJ2-3; tentatively, D is TRBD2 (6 bases). CDR3 loop: CTSSFGGDTQYF. CDR3 in DNA: TGTACCAGCAGCTTCGGGGGAGATACGCAGTATTTT.